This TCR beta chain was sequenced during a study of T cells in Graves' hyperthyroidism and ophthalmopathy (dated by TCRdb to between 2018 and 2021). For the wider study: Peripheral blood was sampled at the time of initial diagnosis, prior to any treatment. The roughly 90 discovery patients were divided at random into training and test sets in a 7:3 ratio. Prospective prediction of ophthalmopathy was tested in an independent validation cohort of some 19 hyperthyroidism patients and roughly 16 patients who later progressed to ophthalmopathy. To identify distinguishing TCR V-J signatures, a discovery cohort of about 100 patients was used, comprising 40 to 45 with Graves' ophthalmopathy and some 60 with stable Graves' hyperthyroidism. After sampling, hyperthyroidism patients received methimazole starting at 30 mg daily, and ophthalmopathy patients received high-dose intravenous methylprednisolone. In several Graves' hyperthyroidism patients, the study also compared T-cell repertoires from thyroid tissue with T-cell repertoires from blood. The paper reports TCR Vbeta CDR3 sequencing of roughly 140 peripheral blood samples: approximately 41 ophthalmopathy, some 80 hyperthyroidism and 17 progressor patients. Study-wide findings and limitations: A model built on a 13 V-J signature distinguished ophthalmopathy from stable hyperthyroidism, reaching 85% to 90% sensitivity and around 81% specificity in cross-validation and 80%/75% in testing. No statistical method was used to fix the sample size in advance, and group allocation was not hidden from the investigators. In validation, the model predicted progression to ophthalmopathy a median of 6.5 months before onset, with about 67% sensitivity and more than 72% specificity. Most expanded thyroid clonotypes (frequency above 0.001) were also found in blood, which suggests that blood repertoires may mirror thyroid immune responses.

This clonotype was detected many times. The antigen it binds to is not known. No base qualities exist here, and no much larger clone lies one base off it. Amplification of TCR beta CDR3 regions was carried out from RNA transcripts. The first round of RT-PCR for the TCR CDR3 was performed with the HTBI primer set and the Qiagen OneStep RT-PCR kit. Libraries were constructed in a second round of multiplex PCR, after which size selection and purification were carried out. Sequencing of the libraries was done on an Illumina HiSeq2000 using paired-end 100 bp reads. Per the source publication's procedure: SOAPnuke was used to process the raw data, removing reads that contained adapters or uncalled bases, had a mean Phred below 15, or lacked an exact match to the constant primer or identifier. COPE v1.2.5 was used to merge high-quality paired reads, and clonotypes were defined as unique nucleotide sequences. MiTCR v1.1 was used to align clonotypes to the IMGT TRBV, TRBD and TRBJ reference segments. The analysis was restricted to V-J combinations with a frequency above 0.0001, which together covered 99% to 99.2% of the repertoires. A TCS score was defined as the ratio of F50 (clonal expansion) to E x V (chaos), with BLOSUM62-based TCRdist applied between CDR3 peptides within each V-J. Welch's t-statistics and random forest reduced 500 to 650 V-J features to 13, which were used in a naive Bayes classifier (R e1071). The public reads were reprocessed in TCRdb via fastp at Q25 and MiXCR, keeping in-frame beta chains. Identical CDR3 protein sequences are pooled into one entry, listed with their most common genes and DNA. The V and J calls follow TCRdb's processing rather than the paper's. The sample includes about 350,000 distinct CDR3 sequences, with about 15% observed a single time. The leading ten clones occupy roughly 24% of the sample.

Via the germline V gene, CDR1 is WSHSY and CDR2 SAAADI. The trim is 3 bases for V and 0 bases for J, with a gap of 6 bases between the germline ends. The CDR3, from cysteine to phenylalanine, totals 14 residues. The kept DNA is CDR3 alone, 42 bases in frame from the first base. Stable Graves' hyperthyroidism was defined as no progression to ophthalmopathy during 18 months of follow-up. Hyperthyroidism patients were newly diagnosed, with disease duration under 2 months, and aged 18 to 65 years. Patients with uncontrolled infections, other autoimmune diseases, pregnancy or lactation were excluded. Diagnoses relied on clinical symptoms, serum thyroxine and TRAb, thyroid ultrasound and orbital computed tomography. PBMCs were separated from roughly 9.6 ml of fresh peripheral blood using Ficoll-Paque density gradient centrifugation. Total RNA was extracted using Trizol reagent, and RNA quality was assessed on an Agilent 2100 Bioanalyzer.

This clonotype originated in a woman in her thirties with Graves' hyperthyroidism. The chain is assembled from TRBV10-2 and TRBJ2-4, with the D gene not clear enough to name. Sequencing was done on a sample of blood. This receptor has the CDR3 CASSDSLAKNIQYF. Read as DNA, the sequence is TGCGCCAGCAGTGATTCACTAGCCAAAAACATTCAGTACTTC.